The rows below give T cell receptor beta chains drawn from one sample of a study of long-term antiretroviral therapy in people with HIV. Sequencing was performed with immunoSEQ multiplex PCR; in TCRdb, only in-frame clones are kept and a portion is missing. Here the sample spans tens of thousands of clones, around four fifths being singletons. The material was unsorted PBMCs, obtained 0.4 years after starting antiretroviral therapy. These receptors originate from a man aged 50-59 years with HIV. CDR3s include the opening cysteine and the closing phenylalanine or tryptophan. D genes are given only for firm matches. Clone size is not always given. Where it is, it says once, few, many or a class for expanded clones.

v_call: TRBV28; j_call: TRBJ2-7; d_call: TRBD1; clone_size: -; cdr3_aa: CASSTTGGDEQYF; cdr3_nt: TGTGCCAGCAGCACAACAGGGGGCGACGAGCAGTACTTC
v_call: TRBV13; j_call: TRBJ2-1; d_call: -; clone_size: -; cdr3_aa: CASSVEGVGAFNEQFF; cdr3_nt: TGTGCCAGCAGCGTAGAAGGTGTGGGGGCGTTCAATGAGCAGTTCTTC
v_call: TRBV11-2; j_call: TRBJ2-2; d_call: -; clone_size: -; cdr3_aa: CASTPLDSLNTGELFF; cdr3_nt: TGTGCCAGCACCCCTCTCGACAGTTTGAACACCGGGGAGCTGTTTTTT
v_call: TRBV18; j_call: TRBJ2-5; d_call: TRBD1; clone_size: -; cdr3_aa: CASSLPDRAETQYF; cdr3_nt: TGTGCCAGCTCACTTCCAGACAGGGCAGAGACCCAGTACTTC
v_call: TRBV29-1; j_call: TRBJ1-5; d_call: -; clone_size: -; cdr3_aa: CSVALGGVNQPQHF; cdr3_nt: TGCAGCGTTGCCCTTGGCGGAGTCAATCAGCCCCAGCATTTT
v_call: TRBV11-2; j_call: TRBJ2-2; d_call: -; clone_size: -; cdr3_aa: CASSPPAGELFF; cdr3_nt: TGTGCCAGCAGCCCCCCGGCCGGGGAGCTGTTTTTT
v_call: TRBV23-1; j_call: TRBJ1-2; d_call: -; clone_size: -; cdr3_aa: CAKTGHHYGYTF; cdr3_nt: TGCGCCAAAACGGGACACCACTATGGCTACACCTTC
v_call: TRBV9; j_call: TRBJ1-5; d_call: TRBD1; clone_size: -; cdr3_aa: CASSATGQDSQPQHF; cdr3_nt: TGTGCCAGCAGCGCCACGGGACAGGACAGTCAGCCCCAGCATTTT
v_call: TRBV5-4; j_call: TRBJ1-2; d_call: TRBD1; clone_size: -; cdr3_aa: CASSAPDRSSFGYTF; cdr3_nt: TGTGCCAGCAGCGCCCCGGACAGGTCGTCGTTTGGCTACACCTTC
v_call: TRBV27; j_call: TRBJ2-2; d_call: -; clone_size: -; cdr3_aa: CASALFKELFF; cdr3_nt: TGTGCCAGTGCCCTCTTTAAAGAGCTGTTTTTT
v_call: TRBV2; j_call: TRBJ1-1; d_call: -; clone_size: -; cdr3_aa: CASSAGPGGLSEAFF; cdr3_nt: TGTGCCAGCAGCGCGGGTCCGGGGGGATTATCTGAAGCTTTCTTT
v_call: TRBV7-2; j_call: TRBJ2-5; d_call: TRBD2; clone_size: -; cdr3_aa: CASSPPWVRGGFQETQYF; cdr3_nt: TGTGCCAGCAGCCCCCCGTGGGTCCGGGGGGGGTTCCAAGAGACCCAGTACTTC
v_call: TRBV6-5; j_call: TRBJ2-7; d_call: TRBD2; clone_size: -; cdr3_aa: CASSPLLRGGNEQYF; cdr3_nt: TGTGCCAGCAGCCCCCTCCTTCGGGGGGGGAACGAGCAGTACTTC
v_call: TRBV18; j_call: TRBJ2-2; d_call: TRBD2; clone_size: -; cdr3_aa: CASSPPERGGAGELFF; cdr3_nt: TGTGCCAGCTCACCACCGGAGCGGGGGGGAGCCGGGGAGCTGTTTTTT
v_call: TRBV28; j_call: TRBJ1-2; d_call: -; clone_size: -; cdr3_aa: CASSLGHNYGYTF; cdr3_nt: TGTGCCAGCAGTTTGGGGCACAACTATGGCTACACCTTC
v_call: TRBV19; j_call: TRBJ1-2; d_call: -; clone_size: few; cdr3_aa: CASSIGQGRVNYGYTF; cdr3_nt: TGTGCCAGTAGTATAGGTCAAGGCAGGGTAAACTATGGCTACACCTTC
v_call: TRBV6-1; j_call: TRBJ1-4; d_call: TRBD1; clone_size: -; cdr3_aa: CATWARQGAGEKLFF; cdr3_nt: TGTGCCACCTGGGCCAGACAGGGGGCGGGGGAAAAACTGTTTTTT
v_call: TRBV7-2; j_call: TRBJ1-5; d_call: -; clone_size: -; cdr3_aa: CASSARPPWEPQHF; cdr3_nt: TGTGCCAGCAGCGCCCGCCCCCCCTGGGAGCCCCAGCATTTT
v_call: TRBV7-9; j_call: TRBJ2-5; d_call: TRBD1; clone_size: -; cdr3_aa: CASSDRDPGQGYF; cdr3_nt: TGTGCCAGCAGCGACCGCGACCCGGGACAGGGGTACTTC
v_call: TRBV13; j_call: TRBJ1-1; d_call: -; clone_size: -; cdr3_aa: CASGGGNTEAFF; cdr3_nt: TGTGCCAGCGGTGGAGGGAACACTGAAGCTTTCTTT
v_call: TRBV6-6; j_call: TRBJ2-5; d_call: TRBD2; clone_size: -; cdr3_aa: CASSLLAGQETQYF; cdr3_nt: TGTGCCAGCAGCCTACTAGCGGGACAAGAGACCCAGTACTTC
v_call: TRBV28; j_call: TRBJ2-7; d_call: -; clone_size: -; cdr3_aa: CASSSSSYEQYF; cdr3_nt: TGTGCCAGCAGTTCTAGCTCCTACGAGCAGTACTTC
v_call: TRBV20-1; j_call: TRBJ2-6; d_call: -; clone_size: -; cdr3_aa: CSARDSMVLAF; cdr3_nt: TGCAGTGCTAGAGATTCCATGGTCCTGGCTTTC
v_call: TRBV11-2; j_call: TRBJ1-3; d_call: -; clone_size: -; cdr3_aa: CASSLNLASSGNTIYF; cdr3_nt: TGTGCCAGCAGCTTAAATCTGGCGTCCTCTGGAAACACCATATATTTT
v_call: TRBV6-1; j_call: TRBJ2-7; d_call: -; clone_size: -; cdr3_aa: CASSDLVGLEQYF; cdr3_nt: TGTGCCAGCAGTGACCTAGTTGGTCTCGAGCAGTACTTC
v_call: TRBV5-1; j_call: TRBJ1-1; d_call: -; clone_size: -; cdr3_aa: CASSLFGYEAFF; cdr3_nt: TGCGCCAGCAGCTTGTTTGGTTATGAAGCTTTCTTT
v_call: TRBV28; j_call: TRBJ1-1; d_call: -; clone_size: -; cdr3_aa: CASTLGGPEAFF; cdr3_nt: TGTGCCAGCACCCTGGGGGGGCCTGAAGCTTTCTTT
v_call: TRBV2; j_call: TRBJ2-1; d_call: -; clone_size: -; cdr3_aa: CASHSVSSYNEQFF; cdr3_nt: TGTGCCAGCCACAGCGTTAGCTCCTACAATGAGCAGTTCTTC
v_call: TRBV9; j_call: TRBJ2-7; d_call: -; clone_size: -; cdr3_aa: CASSARSGTGPYEQYF; cdr3_nt: TGTGCCAGCAGCGCTCGCTCCGGGACCGGACCGTACGAGCAGTACTTC
v_call: TRBV6-6; j_call: TRBJ1-5; d_call: -; clone_size: -; cdr3_aa: CASSSAGRSQNQPQHF; cdr3_nt: TGTGCCAGCAGTTCCGCAGGGCGAAGCCAAAATCAGCCCCAGCATTTT
v_call: TRBV5-1; j_call: TRBJ2-2; d_call: -; clone_size: -; cdr3_aa: CASALGQRNTGELFF; cdr3_nt: TGCGCCAGTGCACTCGGACAGAGGAACACCGGGGAGCTGTTTTTT
v_call: TRBV7-9; j_call: TRBJ1-2; d_call: -; clone_size: few; cdr3_aa: CASSFDSHGYTF; cdr3_nt: TGTGCCAGCAGCTTCGACAGTCATGGCTACACCTTC
v_call: TRBV5-1; j_call: TRBJ2-7; d_call: -; clone_size: -; cdr3_aa: CASSPRTDYEQYF; cdr3_nt: TGCGCCAGCAGCCCTCGGACGGACTACGAGCAGTACTTC
v_call: TRBV7-9; j_call: TRBJ1-1; d_call: TRBD1; clone_size: few; cdr3_aa: CASSRAGGNTEAFF; cdr3_nt: TGTGCCAGCAGCAGGGCAGGGGGTAACACTGAAGCTTTCTTT
v_call: TRBV11-2; j_call: TRBJ1-1; d_call: TRBD1; clone_size: few; cdr3_aa: CASSLGTGVRGTEAFF; cdr3_nt: TGTGCCAGCAGCTTAGGGACAGGGGTACGGGGAACTGAAGCTTTCTTT
v_call: TRBV7-9; j_call: TRBJ2-2; d_call: -; clone_size: -; cdr3_aa: CASSPGPTNTGELFF; cdr3_nt: TGTGCCAGCAGCCCCGGCCCTACGAACACCGGGGAGCTGTTTTTT
v_call: TRBV5-6; j_call: TRBJ2-1; d_call: -; clone_size: -; cdr3_aa: CASSYSPRSSYNEQFF; cdr3_nt: TGTGCCAGCAGCTACAGTCCTAGGAGCTCCTACAATGAGCAGTTCTTC